This T cell receptor beta chain came from a study of blood T cells in healthy people across ages. The CDR3 length is 14 residues. With 3 bases clipped from V and 5 bases from J, the junction kept 2 bases outside the gene matches. Germline V gives CDR1 SNHLY, CDR2 FYNNEI. With a J-beta primer mix and a sample-barcoded 5' primer, a second PCR ran about 7 to 12 cycles. TCRdb processed the 5' RACE reads anew with MiXCR; each CDR3 protein has one entry. Among hundreds of thousands of distinct CDR3 sequences, approximately 50% were seen once, and the ten largest hold approximately 32%. The sample taken for sequencing was blood. The receptor comes from a woman aged 55-69 years in good health. The chain combines TRBV2 with TRBJ2-7; 12 bases match TRBD1. CDR3 region: CASSEGDRGHEQYF. The CDR3 nucleotides read TGTGCCAGCAGTGAGGGGGACAGGGGGCACGAGCAGTACTTC.